The 19 T cell receptor beta chains in this list originate from one sample, sequenced in a study of early T cells in non-severe SARS-CoV-2 infection. Each CDR3 protein gets one entry after TCRdb re-called the 5' RACE reads with MiXCR. The table shows approximately 56,000 distinct CDR3 sequences, with over 13% occurring only once. The sequences come from whole blood, collected at baseline. All receptors derive from an adult who was a healthcare worker with PCR-confirmed SARS-CoV-2 infection or an uninfected control (not recorded which).

CDR3: CASSLPLQGAYGYTF. The CDR3 DNA reads TGTGCCAGCAGCTTACCTCTACAGGGGGCCTATGGCTACACCTTC. The genes are TRBV7-9 and TRBJ1-2, with 9 bases aligning to TRBD1. With V trimmed by 2 bases and J by 4 bases, 5 bases remained unmatched. Germline lookup yields CDR1 SEHNR and CDR2 FQNEAQ (reference sequence). This CDR3 has 15 amino acids.

This chain links TRBV13 with TRBJ2-7; 9 bases match TRBD1. CDR1 and CDR2 from the germline V gene are PRHDT and FYEKMQ (reference sequence). V shed 3 bases and J 3 bases; nucleotides not matched to a gene: 9. The CDR3 contains 16 residues. The CDR3 reads CASSLAGTGRIYEQYF. The CDR3, as DNA: TGTGCCAGCAGCTTGGCCGGGACAGGGAGAATCTACGAGCAGTACTTC.

Many counts were recorded for this clonotype. The chain combines TRBV7-9 with TRBJ1-5, with unresolved D. CDR1 is SEHNR and CDR2 is FQNEAQ in the germline V gene (reference sequence). V lost 1 base to trimming and J lost 5 bases, with 12 bases between them. The CDR3 is 15 amino acids. The CDR3 here is CASSLGGGRDQPQHF. As DNA, the CDR3 is TGTGCCAGCAGCTTAGGGGGAGGAAGGGATCAGCCCCAGCATTTT.

For this clonotype: One junction end does not reproduce the germline sequence, and a read error may be involved. The genes are TRBV4-1 and TRBJ2-2; the match to TRBD1 covers 7 bases. The CDR3 extends over 17 amino acids. The V gene's germline CDR1 is MGHRA and CDR2 YSYEKL. The CDR3 spells CASSQDTGQRRTGDLFF. CDR3 nucleotides: TGCGCCAGCAGCCAAGATACGGGACAGAGGAGGACCGGGGACCTGTTTTTT.

This clonotype was recorded a few times. The genes are TRBV7-9 and TRBJ2-5, with a possible D match to TRBD2 (6 bases). From germline, CDR1 is SEHNR and CDR2 FQNEAQ (reference sequence). CDR3 length: 15 residues. Trimming took off 5 bases at V and 5 bases at J, with 18 bases between the two ends. DNA of the CDR3: TGTGCCAGCAGCCCCCCTCGGAGGGGTGAGGAGACCCAGTACTTC. It yields the protein CASSPPRRGEETQYF. The whole variable domain, filled in from reference TRBV7-9 and TRBJ2-5, reads DTGVSQNPRHKITKRGQNVTFRCDPISEHNRLYWYRQTLGQGPEFLTYFQNEAQLEKSRLLSDRFSAERPKGSFSTLEIQRTEQGDSAMYLCASSPPRRGEETQYFGPGTRLLVL.

This clonotype was picked up many times. The chain has TRBV18 and TRBJ2-1, with TRBD2 identical over 7 bases. The trim removed 0 bases at V and 6 bases at J, leaving 2 bases unmatched. Germline CDR1 and CDR2: KGHSH and LQKENI. This CDR3 spans 14 amino acids. CDR3 sequence reads: CASSPPGLSNEQFF. In nucleotides, the CDR3 is TGTGCCAGCTCACCACCGGGACTATCCAATGAGCAGTTCTTC.

This clonotype has a handful of counts. J is TRBJ2-2 and V is TRBV29-1; TRBD1 matches 10 bases. Germline-derived CDR1 and CDR2 are SQVTM and ANQGSEA. The CDR3 has 13 amino acids. Losses at the gene ends were 7 bases for V and 7 bases for J; bases not matched to a gene: 6. Here the CDR3 reads CSARTGGLGELFF. CDR3 coding DNA: TGCAGCGCCCGGACAGGGGGTCTCGGGGAGCTGTTTTTT.

This clonotype came up a few times. The V gene is TRBV2, the J gene TRBJ2-7; 8 bases line up with TRBD1. Germline V gene data show CDR1 as SNHLY and CDR2 as FYNNEI. J lost 1 base, V lost 11 bases, and 4 bases had no gene match. This CDR3 spans 12 amino acids. The CDR3 sequence: CAGTGDSYEQYF. The CDR3 DNA sequence: TGTGCCGGGACAGGTGATTCCTACGAGCAGTACTTC.

This sequence joins TRBV5-1 and TRBJ2-3; TRBD1 matches 7 bases. Germline V gene sequence: CDR1 SGHRS, CDR2 YFSETQ. The CDR3 consists of 13 residues. V shed 4 bases and J 4 bases; nucleotides not matched to a gene: 3. CDR3 sequence: CASSGTAADTQYF. The CDR3 nucleotides are TGCGCCAGCAGCGGGACAGCAGCAGATACGCAGTATTTT.

This clonotype was found many times. The chain combines TRBV20-1 with TRBJ1-2; D is perhaps TRBD1 (5 bases). This CDR3 spans 12 amino acids. V was pared by 1 base and J by 8 bases, with 11 bases between. Germline V gene lookup returns CDR1 DFQATT and CDR2 SNEGSKA (reference sequence). CDR3 DNA: TGCAGTGCTAGAGTGGGGACGGCCGGCTACACCTTC. Amino acids: CSARVGTAGYTF.

The rearrangement joins TRBV5-6 to TRBJ1-1, with unresolved D. V was trimmed by 1 base and J by 6 bases, leaving 10 bases between them. This CDR3 has 13 residues. Germline V gives CDR1 SGHDT, CDR2 YYEEEE. CDR3 amino acids: CASSLLGRPEAFF. The CDR3 region has the DNA TGTGCCAGCAGCTTGTTGGGGAGACCTGAAGCTTTCTTT.

A note on this clonotype: Compared with germline, one end of the junction differs, possibly owing to a read error. The V call is TRBV7-7, the J call TRBJ1-4; 7 bases fit TRBD1. CDR3 size: 14 residues. CDR1 and CDR2 (germline): SSHAT, FNYEAQ (reference sequence). The CDR3 protein is CASSLQGNNEKLFF. CDR3 sequence (DNA): TGTGCTAGCAGCTTACAGGGGAATAATGAAAAACTGTTTTTT.

Ten or more counts support this clonotype. This rearrangement joins TRBV20-1 to TRBJ2-4; unclear D gene. Germline values: CDR1 DFQATT, CDR2 SNEGSKA (reference sequence). The germline V and J ends were trimmed by 3 bases and 14 bases, with 14 bases remaining between them. The CDR3 runs to 11 residues. The CDR3 loop reads CSASSPPQEYF. CDR3 nucleotides: TGCAGTGCTAGTTCCCCGCCCCAGGAGTACTTC.

This clonotype was seen a few times. V is TRBV2 and J is TRBJ2-1; 7 bases agree with TRBD2. CDR3 length equals 16 residues. V dropped 3 bases and J dropped 2; count of bases not matched to a gene: 7. Per the germline V gene, CDR1 is SNHLY and CDR2 is FYNNEI. CDR3 amino acids: CASSDEGGPAYNEQFF. CDR3 DNA: TGTGCCAGCAGTGATGAGGGAGGGCCCGCCTACAATGAGCAGTTCTTC.

This clonotype was observed a handful of times. The V gene is TRBV7-6, the J gene TRBJ1-6, with no clear D. Trimming pared 2 bases from V and 8 bases from J, leaving 10 bases between. This CDR3 region has 14 residues. The germline V gene has CDR1 SGHVS and CDR2 FNYEAQ. The chain's CDR3 is CASSLSRAHSPLHF. CDR3 DNA sequence: TGTGCCAGCAGCTTAAGCCGGGCCCATTCACCCCTCCACTTT.

The rearrangement uses TRBV9 and TRBJ2-3; tentative D call: TRBD2 (5 bases). The V and J ends lost 0 bases and 3 bases respectively, with 14 bases between them. This CDR3 has 16 residues. The V gene's germline CDR1 is SGDLS and CDR2 YYNGEE. The chain's CDR3 is CASSVGGAEATDTQYF. The CDR3, as DNA: TGTGCCAGCAGCGTAGGGGGAGCGGAAGCGACAGATACGCAGTATTTT.

This clonotype was seen more than once but under ten times. The V and J genes are TRBV7-9 and TRBJ2-1; D is perhaps TRBD1 (6 bases). Looked up from germline, CDR1 is SEHNR and CDR2 is FQNEAQ (reference sequence). Trimming took off 8 bases at V and 3 bases at J, with 17 bases between the two ends. The CDR3 is 15 amino acids. This CDR3 reads CASGGGDQYYNEQFF. The CDR3 DNA is TGTGCCAGCGGGGGCGGAGACCAATACTACAATGAGCAGTTCTTC.

This clonotype turned up a few times. V gene TRBV6-6 combines with J gene TRBJ2-7; tentatively, D is TRBD1 (6 bases). The germline V gene has CDR1 MNHNY and CDR2 SVGAGI (reference sequence). The CDR3 spans 11 residues. V lost 5 bases to trimming and J lost 4 bases, with 6 bases between them. The chain's CDR3 is CASSTGYEQYF. The DNA of the CDR3 is TGTGCCAGCAGTACAGGGTACGAGCAGTACTTC.

This clonotype was counted only a few times. The chain carries TRBV4-1 and TRBJ1-4, with 8 bases lining up with TRBD1. Germline loops: CDR1 MGHRA, CDR2 YSYEKL. This CDR3 is 15 amino acids long. V shed 1 base, J shed 11 bases, and the junction held 9 bases outside the gene matches. The CDR3 loop is CASSQAGAGGAKLFF. The CDR3 DNA sequence: TGCGCCAGCAGCCAAGCGGGCGCAGGGGGCGCGAAACTGTTTTTT.